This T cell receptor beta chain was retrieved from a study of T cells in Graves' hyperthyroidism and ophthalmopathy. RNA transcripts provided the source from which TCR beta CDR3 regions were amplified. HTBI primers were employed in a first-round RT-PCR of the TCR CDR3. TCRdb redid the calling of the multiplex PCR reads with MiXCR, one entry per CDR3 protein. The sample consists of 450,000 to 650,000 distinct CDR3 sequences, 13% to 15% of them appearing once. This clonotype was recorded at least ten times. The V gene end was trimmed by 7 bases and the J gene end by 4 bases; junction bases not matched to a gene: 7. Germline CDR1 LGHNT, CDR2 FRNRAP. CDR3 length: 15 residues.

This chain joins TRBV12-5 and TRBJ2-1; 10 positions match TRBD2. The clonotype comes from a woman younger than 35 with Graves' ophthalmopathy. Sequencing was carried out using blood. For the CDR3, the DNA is TGTGCTAGTGTTGTTCTAGCGGGAGAGTACAATGAGCAGTTCTTC. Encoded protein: CASVVLAGEYNEQFF.